These 21 T cell receptor beta chains were sequenced from one sample in a study of blood T cells in healthy people across ages. Primers used in a second PCR of about 6 to 11 cycles were a sample-barcoded 5' primer and a J-beta primer mix. TCRdb ran MiXCR on the 5' RACE reads and lists one entry per CDR3 protein. The sample shows approximately 690,000 distinct CDR3 sequences, approximately 40% of them seen only once. The sequencing input was blood. The source is a man at least 80 years old in good health.

This sequence joins TRBV20-1 and TRBJ2-1; 8 nucleotides line up with TRBD1. The J segment lost 4 bases and the V segment lost 5 bases, leaving 13 bases of the junction unmatched. The CDR3 contains 16 residues. Germline lookup yields CDR1 DFQATT and CDR2 SNEGSKA (reference sequence). The CDR3 sequence: CSAPAPGQGFYNEQFF. The CDR3 DNA follows: TGCAGTGCTCCGGCCCCCGGACAGGGATTTTACAATGAGCAGTTCTTC.

Only a few counts were recorded for this clonotype. The rearrangement joins TRBV7-3 to TRBJ2-6; D call uncertain. Germline CDR1 SGHTA, CDR2 FQGTGA. CDR3 length: 16 residues. With 5 bases removed from V and 2 bases from J, the gap between germline ends came to 13 bases. The CDR3 bases are TGTGCCAGCAGCGCCAAAGCCGGAACTGGGGCCAACGTCCTGACTTTC. The encoded protein is CASSAKAGTGANVLTF.

This clonotype appeared a few times. This chain links TRBV4-2 with TRBJ2-3; 7 bases match TRBD2. J gave up 2 bases and V 5 bases, and 7 bases lay outside the gene matches. The CDR3 is 15 amino acids. CDR1 LGHNA and CDR2 YNFKEQ come from the germline V gene. CDR3 DNA: TGTGCCAGCAGCAACCGGGACTACCTCACAGATACGCAGTATTTT. Translated, it gives CASSNRDYLTDTQYF.

This clonotype was picked up a small number of times. The chain combines TRBV2 with TRBJ1-1, with D perhaps matching TRBD1 (5 bases). This CDR3 region has 13 residues. CDR1 SNHLY and CDR2 FYNNEI come from the germline V gene. Trimming left V 5 bases short and J 8 bases short, with 15 bases between. The CDR3 sequence: CASSTRGWGEAFF. The DNA for the CDR3 is TGTGCCAGCAGTACCCGTGGGTGGGGGGAAGCTTTCTTT.

This clonotype was seen a few times. The CDR3 loop reads CASSYVGTNEKLFF. For the CDR3, the DNA is TGTGCCAGCAGTTACGTTGGAACTAATGAAAAACTGTTTTTT. The chain uses TRBV6-6 and TRBJ1-4; D gene uncertain. Germline V gives CDR1 MNHNY, CDR2 SVGAGI (reference sequence). This CDR3 has 14 residues. V gave up 2 bases and J gave up 1 base, with 5 bases separating them.

The V and J genes are TRBV6-5 and TRBJ2-2; a weak D match, TRBD1 (5 bases). This CDR3 has 14 residues. V was clipped by 6 bases and J by 4 bases, with 12 bases between them. Germline V gene data show CDR1 as MNHEY and CDR2 as SVGAGI. The CDR3 DNA is TGTGCCAGCAGCTTGGGGCCTGCCACCGGGGAGCTGTTTTTT. Its protein product is CASSLGPATGELFF.

Remarks on this clonotype: Since a much larger clone is just one base distant, this may be a read error. The genes are TRBV7-2 and TRBJ2-3; TRBD1 agrees at 10 bases. Germline V gene sequence: CDR1 SGHTA, CDR2 FQGNSA. This CDR3 is 14 amino acids long. This CDR3 is CAGRTGGMIDTQYF. In nucleotides, the CDR3 is TGTGCCGGCAGGACAGGGGGAATGATCGATACGCAGTATTTT.

The chain links TRBV29-1 to TRBJ2-5; D gene unclear. The length of the CDR3 is 12 residues. Germline loops: CDR1 SQVTM, CDR2 ANQGSEA. V lost 1 base and J 1 base, leaving 4 bases between the germline ends. The CDR3 reads CSVEGSQETQYF. CDR3 sequence (DNA): TGCAGCGTTGAAGGCAGCCAAGAGACCCAGTACTTC.

In regard to this clonotype: At one boundary the junction diverges from the germline segment, which might be a read error. J is TRBJ2-1 and V is TRBV5-1, with 10 bases aligning to TRBD2. The DNA matches TRBJ2-7 better at its end, which makes the J call doubtful. This CDR3 is 15 amino acids long. CDR1 is SGHRS, CDR2 YFSETQ, per germline. CDR3 sequence: CASSPAGGPYNEQYF. The CDR3 region has the DNA TGCGCTAGCAGCCCAGCGGGGGGGCCCTACAATGAGCAGTACTTC.

This clonotype was seen at least ten times. CDR3 DNA: TGCGCCAGCAGCTTGGAGTTAGATACGCAGTATTTT. Residues: CASSLELDTQYF. The chain employs TRBV5-1 and TRBJ2-3, with D unresolved. V gave up 0 bases and J gave up 5 bases, with 4 bases separating them. The CDR3 contains 12 residues. Germline V gives CDR1 SGHRS, CDR2 YFSETQ.

The table lists this clonotype with a few counts. The genes are TRBV7-2 and TRBJ2-2, with D uncertain. V was cut by 2 bases and J by 7 bases, with 14 bases left in between. This CDR3 has 15 residues. The V gene's germline CDR1 is SGHTA and CDR2 FQGNSA. The chain's CDR3 is CASSLNGLKGGELFF. The CDR3, as DNA: TGTGCCAGCAGCTTAAATGGGTTAAAGGGCGGGGAGCTGTTTTTT.

This clonotype has only a few counts. The rearrangement links TRBV2 to TRBJ2-3; TRBD2 aligns across 10 bases. This CDR3 has 16 residues. J was trimmed by 3 bases and V by 3 bases; bases with no gene match: 6. Looked up from germline, CDR1 is SNHLY and CDR2 is FYNNEI. CDR3 amino acids: CASSDGAGGPTDTQYF. The CDR3 bases are TGTGCCAGCAGTGATGGAGCGGGGGGGCCGACAGATACGCAGTATTTT. Looking up the rest from reference TRBV2 and TRBJ2-3 gives the full variable domain: EPEVTQTPSHQVTQMGQEVILRCVPISNHLYFYWYRQILGQKVEFLVSFYNNEISEKSEIFDDQFSVERPDGSNFTLKIRSTKLEDSAMYFCASSDGAGGPTDTQYFGPGTRLTVL.

This clonotype came up many times. The chain is built from TRBV7-2 and TRBJ2-3, with D perhaps TRBD1 or TRBD2 (6 bases each). V lost 4 bases, J lost 8 bases, and 16 bases lay in between. CDR1 SGHTA and CDR2 FQGNSA come from the germline V gene. CDR3 length: 14 residues. The CDR3 region has the DNA TGTGCCAGCAGCTCCCAAGGAGGGGGTGGTACGCAGTATTTT. Protein sequence: CASSSQGGGGTQYF. Drawing the rest from reference TRBV7-2 and TRBJ2-3, the complete variable domain is GAGVSQSPSNKVTEKGKDVELRCDPISGHTALYWYRQSLGQGLEFLIYFQGNSAPDKSGLPSDRFSAERTGGSVSTLTIQRTQQEDSAVYLCASSSQGGGGTQYFGPGTRLTVL.

This chain joins TRBV20-1 and TRBJ2-1; 9 nucleotides line up with TRBD2. With 0 bases clipped from V and 9 bases from J, the junction kept 15 bases outside the gene matches. Germline V gene data show CDR1 as DFQATT and CDR2 as SNEGSKA (reference sequence). The CDR3 has 17 amino acids. CDR3 coding DNA: TGCAGTGCTAGAGATGGCAAGGGACTAGCCGGTTCTCGTGAGCAGTTCTTC. Translated: CSARDGKGLAGSREQFF.

This clonotype appeared once. The V gene is TRBV6-5, the J gene TRBJ2-7; 9 bases line up with TRBD1. The germline V gene encodes CDR1 MNHEY and CDR2 SVGAGI. This CDR3 has 14 amino acids. The V and J ends lost 8 bases and 1 base, in that order; junction bases with no gene match: 6. The CDR3 is CASGRDRESYEQYF. DNA for the CDR3: TGTGCCAGCGGTCGGGACAGGGAGTCCTACGAGCAGTACTTC.

This rearrangement joins TRBV4-3 to TRBJ2-5, with 11 bases lining up with TRBD2. The germline V gene has CDR1 LGHNA and CDR2 YSLEER. The CDR3 runs to 16 residues. The ends lost 4 bases at V and 11 bases at J; junction bases unmatched: 15. Here the CDR3 reads CASSPGSSGRIDEQYF. The CDR3 DNA is TGCGCCAGCAGCCCTGGTTCTAGCGGGAGGATAGATGAGCAGTACTTC.

This clonotype was seen only once. The J gene is TRBJ2-7, the V gene TRBV30; the match to TRBD1 covers 8 bases. J gave up 2 bases and V 5 bases, and 5 bases lay outside the gene matches. CDR1 and CDR2 (germline): GTSNPN, SVGIG (reference sequence). The CDR3 has 13 residues. CDR3 sequence (DNA): TGTGCCTGGGAGACGGGACAGGCCTACGAGCAGTACTTC. Its protein product is CAWETGQAYEQYF. The full variable domain, rest sourced from reference TRBV30 and TRBJ2-7, is SQTIHQWPATLVQPVGSPLSLECTVEGTSNPNLYWYRQAAGRGLQLLFYSVGIGQISSEVPQNLSASRPQDRQFILSSKKLLLSDSGFYLCAWETGQAYEQYFGPGTRLTVT.

For the CDR3, the DNA is TGTGCCAGCAGTGGGGGCCTTAGGAACACTGAAGCTTTCTTT. This encodes CASSGGLRNTEAFF. This sequence joins TRBV12-3 or TRBV12-4 and TRBJ1-1, with a tentative D call TRBD1 (6 bases). V was pared by 5 bases and J by 1 base, with 11 bases between. There are 14 residues in the CDR3.

V gene TRBV7-2 combines with J gene TRBJ1-2; D is perhaps TRBD1 (6 bases). V lost 5 bases and J lost 13, with 14 bases in between. This CDR3 spans 11 amino acids. Looked up from germline, CDR1 is SGHTA and CDR2 is FQGNSA. CDR3 protein: CASSTTGIVTF. CDR3 nucleotide sequence: TGTGCCAGCAGCACGACAGGAATAGTCACCTTC.

A note on this clonotype: Relative to the germline gene, one junction end is altered; a read error may explain this. The chain recombines TRBV27 with TRBJ2-1, with TRBD2 matching over 12 bases. This CDR3 has 15 amino acids. Germline assignment: CDR1 MNHEY and CDR2 SMNVEV (reference sequence). CDR3 nucleotides: TGTGCCGGCAGGAATCCTAGCGGGAGGGGCCCTGAGCAGTTCTTC. Its protein is CAGRNPSGRGPEQFF.

This rearrangement joins TRBV6-5 to TRBJ2-5, with 8 bases identical to TRBD2. Germline V gene data show CDR1 as MNHEY and CDR2 as SVGAGI. J was trimmed by 6 bases and V by 7 bases; bases with no gene match: 13. The CDR3 extends over 15 amino acids. The CDR3 is CASTKPGTSRKTQYF. CDR3 in DNA: TGTGCCAGCACTAAGCCTGGGACTAGTAGAAAGACCCAGTACTTC.